This TCR beta chain was sequenced for a study of spatial heterogeneity in lung cancer. TCRdb re-analysed the 5' RACE reads in MiXCR, keeping a single row per CDR3 protein. The repertoire holds approximately 50,000 distinct CDR3 sequences, with 6% to 8.5% as singletons. This clonotype showed up many times. As to time point: blood at routine non-recurrence follow-up after resection. TCRs were sequenced from unsorted whole RNA of tumor, nontumor lung or PBMC. The germline CDR1 and CDR2 sequences are MDHEN and SYDVKM. The V segment lost 8 bases and the J segment 3 bases; nucleotides outside the gene matches: 7. The CDR3 totals 13 residues.

The genes are TRBV28 and TRBJ2-7, with 7 bases lining up with TRBD1. The material was PBMCs, obtained at follow-up. This TCR was recovered from a female donor with early-stage non-small cell lung cancer. The CDR3 here is CASGRGTVYEQYF. CDR3 nucleotide sequence: TGTGCCAGCGGGCGAGGGACAGTCTACGAGCAGTACTTC.